This T cell receptor beta chain was sequenced in a study of OX40 agonist ivuxolimab in advanced cancers. Study outcomes and limitations: Clones of CD4+ and CD8+ blood T cells grew by week 6 at doses of 0.1 to 3.0 mg/kg.

Generated by immunoSEQ multiplex PCR, the TCRdb table keeps only in-frame clones and is missing some. The repertoire holds about 47,000 clones, with about 88% as singletons. Comments on this clone: What it binds is not known.

The CDR3 covers 14 residues. V trimming: 4 bases; J trimming: 4 bases; junction bases outside the gene matches: 6. CDR1 is SGHRS and CDR2 is YFSETQ in the germline V gene. V gene TRBV5-1 combines with J gene TRBJ2-5; 8 nucleotides agree with TRBD1. This sample comprised CD4+ or CD8+ T cells sorted from blood, obtained in a trial of the OX40 agonist ivuxolimab. The receptor was derived from an adult with an advanced solid tumor such as melanoma, head and neck, liver or kidney cancer. The DNA of the CDR3 is TGCGCCAGCAGCGAGGGACAGGAGGTAGAGACCCAGTACTTC. Translated: CASSEGQEVETQYF.